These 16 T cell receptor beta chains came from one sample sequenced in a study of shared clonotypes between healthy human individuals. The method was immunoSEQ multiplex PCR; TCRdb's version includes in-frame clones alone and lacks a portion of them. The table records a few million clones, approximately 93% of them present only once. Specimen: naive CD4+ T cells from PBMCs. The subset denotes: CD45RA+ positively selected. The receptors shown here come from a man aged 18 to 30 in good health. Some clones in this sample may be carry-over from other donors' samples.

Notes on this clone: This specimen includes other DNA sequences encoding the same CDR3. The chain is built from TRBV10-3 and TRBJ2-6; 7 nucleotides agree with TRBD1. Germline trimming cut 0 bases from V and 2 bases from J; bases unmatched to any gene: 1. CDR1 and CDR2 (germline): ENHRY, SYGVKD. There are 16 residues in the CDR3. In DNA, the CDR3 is TGTGCCATCAGTGAGTCGCAGGGGGCTGGGGCCAACGTCCTGACTTTC. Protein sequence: CAISESQGAGANVLTF.

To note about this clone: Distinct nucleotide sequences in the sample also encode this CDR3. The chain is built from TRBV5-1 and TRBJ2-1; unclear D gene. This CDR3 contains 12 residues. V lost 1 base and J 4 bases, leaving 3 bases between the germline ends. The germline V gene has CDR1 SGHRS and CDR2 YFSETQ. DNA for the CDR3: TGCGCCAGCAGCTTGCAGTACAATGAGCAGTTCTTC. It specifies CASSLQYNEQFF.

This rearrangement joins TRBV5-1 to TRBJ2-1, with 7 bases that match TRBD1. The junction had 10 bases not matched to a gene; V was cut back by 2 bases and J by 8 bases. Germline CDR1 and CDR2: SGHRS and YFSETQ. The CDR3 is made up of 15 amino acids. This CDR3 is CASSFGTQGYDEQFF. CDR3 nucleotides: TGCGCCAGCAGCTTTGGGACACAGGGGTACGATGAGCAGTTCTTC.

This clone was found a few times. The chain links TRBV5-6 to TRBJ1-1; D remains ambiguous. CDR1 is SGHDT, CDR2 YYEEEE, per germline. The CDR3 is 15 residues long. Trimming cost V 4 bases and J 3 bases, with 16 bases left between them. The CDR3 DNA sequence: TGTGCCAGCAGCGGCGCATCCGCGTCGGACACTGAAGCTTTCTTT. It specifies CASSGASASDTEAFF. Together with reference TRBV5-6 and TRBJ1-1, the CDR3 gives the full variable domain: DAGVTQSPTHLIKTRGQQVTLRCSPKSGHDTVSWYQQALGQGPQFIFQYYEEEERQRGNFPDRFSGHQFPNYSSELNVNALLLGDSALYLCASSGASASDTEAFFGQGTRLTVV.

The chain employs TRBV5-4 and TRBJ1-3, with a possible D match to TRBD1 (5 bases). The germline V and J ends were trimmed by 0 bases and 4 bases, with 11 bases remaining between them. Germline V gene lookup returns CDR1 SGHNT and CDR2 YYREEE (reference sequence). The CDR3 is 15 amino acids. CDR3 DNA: TGTGCCAGCAGCTTGGCCGGGGCGCGCGGAAACACCATATATTTT. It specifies CASSLAGARGNTIYF.

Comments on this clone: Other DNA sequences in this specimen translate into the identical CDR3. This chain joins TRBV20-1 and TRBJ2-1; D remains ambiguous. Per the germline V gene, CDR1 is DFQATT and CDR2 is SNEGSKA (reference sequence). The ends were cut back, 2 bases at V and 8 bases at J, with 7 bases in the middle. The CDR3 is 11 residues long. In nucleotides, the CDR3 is TGCAGTGCTAGACGCCGGGATGAGCAGTTCTTC. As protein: CSARRRDEQFF.

This CDR3 reads CASSGGPQGGYGYTF. In DNA form, the CDR3 reads TGTGCCAGCAGTGGAGGGCCCCAGGGGGGCTATGGCTACACCTTC. V and J are TRBV5-4 and TRBJ1-2, with 7 bases fitting TRBD1. V was pared by 5 bases and J by 4 bases, with 11 bases of the junction left unmatched. This CDR3 has 15 amino acids. Germline V CDR1 and CDR2: SGHNT, YYREEE (reference sequence).

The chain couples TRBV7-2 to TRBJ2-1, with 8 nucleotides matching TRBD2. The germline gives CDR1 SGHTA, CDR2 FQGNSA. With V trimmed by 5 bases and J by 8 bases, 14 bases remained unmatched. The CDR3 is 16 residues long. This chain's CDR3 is CASSRTLGLGGYEQFF. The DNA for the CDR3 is TGTGCCAGCAGCCGCACCCTGGGACTAGGGGGGTATGAGCAGTTCTTC.

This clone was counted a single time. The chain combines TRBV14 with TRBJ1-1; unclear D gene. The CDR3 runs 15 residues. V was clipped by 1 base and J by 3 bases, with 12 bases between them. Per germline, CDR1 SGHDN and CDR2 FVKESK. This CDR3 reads CASSQAPRGYTEAFF. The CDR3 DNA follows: TGTGCCAGCAGCCAAGCCCCGCGGGGATACACTGAAGCTTTCTTT.

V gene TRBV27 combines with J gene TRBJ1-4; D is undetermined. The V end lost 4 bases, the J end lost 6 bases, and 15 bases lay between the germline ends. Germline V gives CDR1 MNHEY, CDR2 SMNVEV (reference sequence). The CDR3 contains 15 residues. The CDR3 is CASSSLGKRDEKLFF. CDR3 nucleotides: TGTGCCAGCAGTTCTCTTGGGAAAAGGGATGAAAAACTGTTTTTT.

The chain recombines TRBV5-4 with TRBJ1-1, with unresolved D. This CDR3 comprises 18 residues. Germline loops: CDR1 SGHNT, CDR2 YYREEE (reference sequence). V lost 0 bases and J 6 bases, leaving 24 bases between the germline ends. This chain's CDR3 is CASSLASIGPRGGAEAFF. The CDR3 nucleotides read TGTGCCAGCAGCTTGGCAAGTATTGGCCCTAGAGGAGGCGCTGAAGCTTTCTTT.

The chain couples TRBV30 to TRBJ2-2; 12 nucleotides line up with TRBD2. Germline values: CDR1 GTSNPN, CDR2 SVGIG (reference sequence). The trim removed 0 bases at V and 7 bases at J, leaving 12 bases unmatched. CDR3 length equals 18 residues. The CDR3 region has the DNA TGTGCCTGGAGTGTTCGAGCTAGCGGGAGGGCCGTGGGCGGGGAGCTGTTTTTT. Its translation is CAWSVRASGRAVGGELFF. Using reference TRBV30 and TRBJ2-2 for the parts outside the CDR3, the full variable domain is SQTIHQWPATLVQPVGSPLSLECTVEGTSNPNLYWYRQAAGRGLQLLFYSVGIGQISSEVPQNLSASRPQDRQFILSSKKLLLSDSGFYLCAWSVRASGRAVGGELFFGEGSRLTVL.

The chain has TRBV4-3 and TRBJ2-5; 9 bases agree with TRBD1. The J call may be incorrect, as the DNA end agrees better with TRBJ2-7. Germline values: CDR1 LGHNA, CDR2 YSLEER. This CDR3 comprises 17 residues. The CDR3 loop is CASSLRMGQGKAYEQYF. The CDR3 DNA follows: TGCGCCAGCAGCCTTAGAATGGGACAGGGAAAGGCCTACGAGCAGTACTTC.

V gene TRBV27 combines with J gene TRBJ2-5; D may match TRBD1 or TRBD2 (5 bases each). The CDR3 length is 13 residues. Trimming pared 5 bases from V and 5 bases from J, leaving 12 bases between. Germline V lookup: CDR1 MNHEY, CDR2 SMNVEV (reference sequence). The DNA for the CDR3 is TGTGCCAGCAGTCTGGGACCGACGGAGACCCAGTACTTC. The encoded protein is CASSLGPTETQYF.

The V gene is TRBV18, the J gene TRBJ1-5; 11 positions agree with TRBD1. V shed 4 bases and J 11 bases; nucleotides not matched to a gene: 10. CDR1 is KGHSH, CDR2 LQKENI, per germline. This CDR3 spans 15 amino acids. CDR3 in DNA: TGTGCCAGCTCACTGGACAGGGGGCCCCTGGGGGCCCAGCATTTT. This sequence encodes CASSLDRGPLGAQHF.

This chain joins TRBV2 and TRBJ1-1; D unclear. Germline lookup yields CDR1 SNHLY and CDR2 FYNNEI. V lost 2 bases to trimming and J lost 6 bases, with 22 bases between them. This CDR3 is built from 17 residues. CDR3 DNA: TGTGCCAGCAGTGAACCGCCCGGGAACCCCCGAATACCTGAAGCTTTCTTT. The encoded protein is CASSEPPGNPRIPEAFF.